Presented here are 12 T cell receptor beta chains from one specimen sequenced in a study of blood T cell repertoires in COVID-19. Assay: immunoSEQ multiplex PCR; the TCRdb copy retains only in-frame clones and omits some. Here the sample spans tens of thousands of clones, about 90% being singletons. Sequenced sample: peripheral blood. The origin of the receptors is a man in his 70s with active COVID-19.

The CDR3 coding sequence is TGTGCCAGCAGTTTTGGCGGACAGGGGAATCAGCCCCAGCATTTT. Its translation is CASSFGGQGNQPQHF. The chain couples TRBV28 to TRBJ1-5; 9 bases fit TRBD1. The CDR3 runs to 15 residues. The trim removed 3 bases at V and 4 bases at J, leaving 4 bases unmatched. The germline gives CDR1 MDHEN, CDR2 SYDVKM.

This chain uses TRBV19 with TRBJ2-3; 12 positions agree with TRBD1. The J segment lost 4 bases and the V segment lost 9 bases, leaving 8 bases of the junction unmatched. Germline assignment: CDR1 LNHDA and CDR2 SQIVND (reference sequence). CDR3 size: 15 residues. In nucleotides, the CDR3 is TGTGCCAGCGCTGGGGACAGGGGGCGATCAGATACGCAGTATTTT. Amino acids: CASAGDRGRSDTQYF.

The rearrangement uses TRBV2 and TRBJ2-3; maybe TRBD1 (7 bases). Trimming cost V 7 bases and J 3 bases, with 14 bases left between them. From germline, CDR1 is SNHLY and CDR2 FYNNEI. The CDR3 sequence is 14 residues long. The CDR3 here is CASTNRGGTDTQYF. CDR3 DNA sequence: TGTGCCAGCACCAACAGGGGAGGAACAGATACGCAGTATTTT.

This chain uses TRBV28 with TRBJ1-4; D is unclear. V was clipped by 5 bases and J by 4 bases, with 8 bases between them. The germline V gene encodes CDR1 MDHEN and CDR2 SYDVKM. This CDR3 contains 13 residues. CDR3 coding DNA: TGTGCCAGCAGTATTACTATTAATGAAAAACTGTTTTTT. Its translation: CASSITINEKLFF.

The J gene is TRBJ1-2, the V gene TRBV4-2, with 11 bases identical to TRBD1. The CDR3 has 17 residues. V shed 3 bases, J shed 5 bases, and the junction held 11 bases outside the gene matches. Germline V gene data show CDR1 as LGHNA and CDR2 as YNFKEQ. The CDR3 DNA follows: TGTGCCAGCAGCCAGGCTACGGGACAGGGGGTCTCATATGGCTACACCTTC. Translated, it gives CASSQATGQGVSYGYTF.

This CDR3 reads CASSYSEGGAGYEQYF. The CDR3 bases are TGTGCCAGCAGTTATTCGGAAGGGGGCGCGGGCTACGAGCAGTACTTC. The J gene is TRBJ2-7, the V gene TRBV6-6; 7 bases map to TRBD1. This CDR3 contains 16 residues. V was clipped by 3 bases and J by 3 bases; unmatched bases: 11. CDR1 and CDR2 from the germline V gene are MNHNY and SVGAGI (reference sequence).

This chain uses TRBV5-4 with TRBJ1-1; possible D gene TRBD1, 6 bases. CDR1 and CDR2 (germline): SGHNT, YYREEE (reference sequence). V was trimmed by 3 bases and J by 6 bases, leaving 15 bases between them. The CDR3 covers 14 residues. The CDR3 loop is CASSYTGLYPEAFF. CDR3 DNA sequence: TGTGCCAGCAGCTACACAGGGCTTTACCCTGAAGCTTTCTTT.

This clone was observed once. The gene calls are TRBV5-1 and TRBJ1-1, with 8 bases aligning to TRBD1. V lost 7 bases and J lost 1; bases outside the gene matches: 12. The germline V gene encodes CDR1 SGHRS and CDR2 YFSETQ. The CDR3 length is 16 residues. For the CDR3, the DNA is TGCGCCAGCGTCTCCGACGACAGGGGCTCGAACACTGAAGCTTTCTTT. Translating it yields CASVSDDRGSNTEAFF.

The CDR3 coding sequence is TGCGCCAGCATCAGGGATCCGAATTCTTATAATTCACCCCTCCACTTT. This translates into CASIRDPNSYNSPLHF. The rearrangement links TRBV10-2 to TRBJ1-6; D might be TRBD1 (5 bases). The germline V and J ends were trimmed by 7 bases and 4 bases, with 17 bases remaining between them. Germline CDR1 and CDR2: WSHSY and SAAADI. The CDR3 is made up of 16 amino acids.

The rearrangement links TRBV7-9 to TRBJ2-1; 8 bases are shared with TRBD1. Germline values: CDR1 SEHNR, CDR2 FQNEAQ (reference sequence). With V trimmed by 5 bases and J by 10 bases, 10 bases remained unmatched. This CDR3 has 14 amino acids. The CDR3 is CASSAITGGHEQFF. In DNA form, the CDR3 reads TGTGCCAGCAGCGCCATTACAGGGGGTCACGAGCAGTTCTTC.

The rearrangement joins TRBV5-1 to TRBJ2-3, with D possibly TRBD1 on 5 matching bases. Germline V lookup: CDR1 SGHRS, CDR2 YFSETQ. The CDR3 is made up of 13 amino acids. The germline V and J ends were trimmed by 4 bases and 10 bases, with 16 bases remaining between them. Here the CDR3 DNA reads TGCGCCAGCAGCACCGTTGACAGACGAGCGCAGTATTTT. As protein: CASSTVDRRAQYF. Variable domain in full (rest from reference TRBV5-1 and TRBJ2-3): KAGVTQTPRYLIKTRGQQVTLSCSPISGHRSVSWYQQTPGQGLQFLFEYFSETQRNKGNFPGRFSGRQFSNSRSEMNVSTLELGDSALYLCASSTVDRRAQYFGPGTRLTVL.

The V gene is TRBV29-1, the J gene TRBJ2-1; 14 positions match TRBD2. This CDR3 has 14 residues. J gave up 5 bases and V 6 bases, and 3 bases lay outside the gene matches. Germline CDR1 reads SQVTM; CDR2 reads ANQGSEA. CDR3 in amino acids: CSVPGLAGDNEQFF. CDR3 DNA sequence: TGCAGCGTCCCGGGACTAGCGGGGGACAATGAGCAGTTCTTC.